The clone carrying this T cell receptor (beta chain) was detected a few times. These data originate in a study of human T cells and chemical hapten exposure. Study at large: Patches that contained 0.01% DPC were applied to the upper back and read at 6 days.

The V gene's germline CDR1 is MNHEY and CDR2 SVGEGT. V lost 2 bases to trimming and J lost 5 bases; unmatched junction nucleotides: 7. The CDR3 is 15 amino acids. Time point in this sample: patch test 2, 6 weeks after DPC sensitization. Stated treatment: therapeutic diphenylcyclopropenone sensitization with weekly scalp DPC. Those who donated were patients with alopecia, 18 to 70 years of age, and suitable for DPC. Library preparation tagged each individual cDNA molecule with a unique molecular identifier. MiXCR, applied by TCRdb to the RACE reads, yields one record per CDR3 protein. The sample comprises under 450,000 distinct CDR3 sequences, just under 6.5% of which are singletons, and 5% to 6% rests with the top ten.

V gene TRBV6-2 or TRBV6-3 combines with J gene TRBJ2-5, with TRBD2 matching 8 bases. The sequence was obtained from a woman aged 18-29 years with alopecia areata. Some clones in this sample may be carry-over from other donors' samples. This material consisted of whole blood, taken in connection with sensitization to the hapten diphenylcyclopropenone (DPC). CDR3 sequence (DNA): TGTGCCAGCAGTTACGACGACGCTAGCGGGGAGACCCAGTACTTC. This sequence encodes CASSYDDASGETQYF.